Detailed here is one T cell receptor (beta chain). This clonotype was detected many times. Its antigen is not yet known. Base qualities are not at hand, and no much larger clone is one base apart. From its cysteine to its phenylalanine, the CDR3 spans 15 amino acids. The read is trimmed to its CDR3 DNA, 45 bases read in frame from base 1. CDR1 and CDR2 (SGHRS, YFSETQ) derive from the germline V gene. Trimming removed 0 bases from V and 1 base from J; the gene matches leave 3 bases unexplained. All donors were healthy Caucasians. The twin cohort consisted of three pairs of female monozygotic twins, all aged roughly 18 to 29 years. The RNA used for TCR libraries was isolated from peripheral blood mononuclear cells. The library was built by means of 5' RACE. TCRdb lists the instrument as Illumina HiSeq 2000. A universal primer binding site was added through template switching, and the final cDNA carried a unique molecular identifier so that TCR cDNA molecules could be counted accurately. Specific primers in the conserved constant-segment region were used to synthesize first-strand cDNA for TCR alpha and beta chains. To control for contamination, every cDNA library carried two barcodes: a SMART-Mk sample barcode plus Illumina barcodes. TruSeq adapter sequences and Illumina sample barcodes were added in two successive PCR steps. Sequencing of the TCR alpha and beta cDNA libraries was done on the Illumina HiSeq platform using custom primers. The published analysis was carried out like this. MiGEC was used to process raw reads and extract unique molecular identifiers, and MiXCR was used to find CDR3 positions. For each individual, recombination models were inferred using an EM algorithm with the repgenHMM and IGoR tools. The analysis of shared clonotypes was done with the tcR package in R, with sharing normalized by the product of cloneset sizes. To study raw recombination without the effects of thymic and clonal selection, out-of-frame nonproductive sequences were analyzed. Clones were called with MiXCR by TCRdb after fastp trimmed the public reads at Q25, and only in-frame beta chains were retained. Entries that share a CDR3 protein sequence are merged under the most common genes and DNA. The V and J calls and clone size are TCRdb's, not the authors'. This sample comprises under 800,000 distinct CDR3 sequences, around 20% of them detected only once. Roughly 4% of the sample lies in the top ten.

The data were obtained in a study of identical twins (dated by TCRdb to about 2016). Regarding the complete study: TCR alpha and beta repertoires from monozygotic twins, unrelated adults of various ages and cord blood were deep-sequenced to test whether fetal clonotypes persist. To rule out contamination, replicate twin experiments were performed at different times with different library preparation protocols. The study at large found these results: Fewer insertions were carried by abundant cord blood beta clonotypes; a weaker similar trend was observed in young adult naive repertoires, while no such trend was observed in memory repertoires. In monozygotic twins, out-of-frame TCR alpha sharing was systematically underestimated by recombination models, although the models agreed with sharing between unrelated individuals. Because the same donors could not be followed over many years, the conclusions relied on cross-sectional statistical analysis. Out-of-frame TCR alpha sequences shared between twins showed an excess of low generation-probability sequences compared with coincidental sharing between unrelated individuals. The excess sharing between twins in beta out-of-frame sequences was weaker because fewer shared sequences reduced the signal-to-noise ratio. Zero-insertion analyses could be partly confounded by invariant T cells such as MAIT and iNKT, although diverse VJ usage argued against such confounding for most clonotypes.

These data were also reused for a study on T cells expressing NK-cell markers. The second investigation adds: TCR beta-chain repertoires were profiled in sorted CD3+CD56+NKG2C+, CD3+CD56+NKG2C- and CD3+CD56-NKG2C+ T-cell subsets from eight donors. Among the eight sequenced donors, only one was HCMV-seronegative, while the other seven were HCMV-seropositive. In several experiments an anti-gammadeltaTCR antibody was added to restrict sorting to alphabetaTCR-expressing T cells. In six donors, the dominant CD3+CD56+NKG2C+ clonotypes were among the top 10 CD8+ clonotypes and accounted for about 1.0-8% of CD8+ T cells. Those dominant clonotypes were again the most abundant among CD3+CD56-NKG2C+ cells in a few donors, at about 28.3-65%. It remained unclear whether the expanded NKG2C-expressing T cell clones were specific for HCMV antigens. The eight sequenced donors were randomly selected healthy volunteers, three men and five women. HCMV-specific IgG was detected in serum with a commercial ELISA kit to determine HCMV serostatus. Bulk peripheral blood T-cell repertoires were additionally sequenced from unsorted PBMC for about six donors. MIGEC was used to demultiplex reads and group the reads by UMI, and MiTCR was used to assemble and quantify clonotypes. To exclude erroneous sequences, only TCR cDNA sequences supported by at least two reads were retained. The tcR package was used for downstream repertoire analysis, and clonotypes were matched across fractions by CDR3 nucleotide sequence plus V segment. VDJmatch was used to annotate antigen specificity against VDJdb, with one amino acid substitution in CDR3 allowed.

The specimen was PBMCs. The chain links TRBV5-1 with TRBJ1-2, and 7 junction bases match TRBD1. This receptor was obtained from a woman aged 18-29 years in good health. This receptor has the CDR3 CASSLGGQLNYGYTF. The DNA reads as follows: TGCGCCAGCAGCTTGGGGGGACAGCTTAACTATGGCTACACCTTC.